Presented here are 2 T cell receptor beta chains from one specimen sequenced in a study of T cells in Graves' hyperthyroidism and ophthalmopathy. The source material, RNA transcripts, was used to amplify TCR beta CDR3 regions. Carried out on the TCR CDR3, a first-round RT-PCR used the HTBI primer set. TCRdb analysed the multiplex PCR reads with MiXCR anew, one entry per CDR3 protein. The sample carries about 380,000 distinct CDR3 sequences, 15% to 20% recorded once. Material for sequencing was blood. The receptors originated from a man between 18 and 29 years old with Graves' ophthalmopathy.

The CDR3 here is CASSESSRGPEAFF. The DNA for the CDR3 is TGCGCCAGCAGTGAGTCGTCAAGGGGACCTGAAGCTTTCTTT. V and J are TRBV10-1 and TRBJ1-1; possibly TRBD1 for D (5 bases). CDR1 WNHNN and CDR2 SYGVQD come from the germline V gene (reference sequence). The CDR3 covers 14 residues. The V and J ends lost 0 bases and 6 bases respectively, with 11 bases between them.

This clonotype showed up many times. The J gene is TRBJ1-1, the V gene TRBV6-1, with a possible D match to TRBD1 (5 bases). This CDR3 spans 14 amino acids. Germline CDR1 MNHNS, CDR2 SASEGT. Trimming left V 3 bases short and J 5 bases short, with 13 bases between. The CDR3, as DNA: TGTGCCAGCAGTGACCCAGGGATGAGAACTGAAGCTTTCTTT. Protein: CASSDPGMRTEAFF.